This T cell receptor beta chain comes out of a study of T-cell reconstitution after alpha-beta-depleted transplantation in children. Whole-study results and caveats: Alpha-beta T cells present about two months after transplant were reported to originate from several hundred expanded graft clones. Several patients had high TCRbeta diversity at day 60; it came from surviving recipient T cells and thymic progenitors. T-cell counts and diversity at one year following transplant were attributed mainly to newly produced T cells.

This CDR3 has 14 amino acids. The germline V gene encodes CDR1 MNHEY and CDR2 SVGAGI. V was clipped by 7 bases and J by 5 bases, with 14 bases between them. TCRbeta library construction was performed incorporating unique molecular identifiers. TCRdb re-derived calls from the PCR reads in MiXCR, one entry per CDR3 protein. The sample gives fewer than 500,000 distinct CDR3 sequences, about 45% of which show up once; 27% is in the top ten. This clonotype was detected a few times. Antigen: not known. The receptor was isolated from a girl aged 2-9 years with aplastic anemia, due to receive a stem cell transplant. This chain connects TRBV6-5 to TRBJ2-2; a weak D match, TRBD2 (5 bases). Sequenced here: PBMCs, sampled before TCRalphabeta/CD19-depleted stem cell transplant. CDR3 sequence reads: CASTFGSRTGELFF. DNA for the CDR3: TGTGCCAGCACGTTTGGGAGTCGGACCGGGGAGCTGTTTTTT.